This entry lists 30 T cell receptor beta chains sequenced from one sample in a study of regulatory T cells in long-lasting Graves disease (dated by TCRdb to the early 2020s). The library was generated by multiplex PCR. The data were produced on an Illumina HiSeq 4000. CDR3 regions were amplified by Arm-PCR with iRepertoire HTBI primers to construct TCR beta libraries. TCRdb reprocessed the public reads (quality trimming at Q25 with fastp, clone calling with MiXCR) and kept in-frame beta chains. Rows with a matching CDR3 protein are joined into one entry that keeps the most common DNA and genes. Recorded for this sample are a few hundred thousand distinct CDR3 sequences; over 9.5% of them occurred a single time. The ten largest clones capture 18% of the sample. What the time point label conveys for this sample: newly diagnosed GD, antithyroid drugs for less than 3 months. For both TCR sequencing and RNA sequencing, RNA was extracted from PBMCs in TRIzol.

Separately, the same data were catalogued under a study of T cells in Graves' hyperthyroidism and ophthalmopathy.

Sequences were derived from peripheral blood mononuclear cells (PBMCs), sampled at new diagnosis, from a patient treated with antithyroid drugs. Receptor source: a woman aged 18-35 years with Graves disease. Donor details come from another sample of the same person, matched by shared clones.

This clonotype was observed many times. This chain joins TRBV7-9 and TRBJ1-2, with 8 nucleotides matching TRBD1. Germline lookup yields CDR1 SEHNR and CDR2 FQNEAQ (reference sequence). Losses at the gene ends were 7 bases for V and 4 bases for J; bases not matched to a gene: 8. CDR3 size: 14 residues. The CDR3 DNA follows: TGTGCCAGCACCTCTAGCGGACAGGGCTATGGCTACACCTTC. Translated, it gives CASTSSGQGYGYTF.

This clonotype was detected many times. This chain uses TRBV3-1 with TRBJ1-6, with unresolved D. Between the trimmed V and J ends, which lost 4 bases and 10 bases, there was a span of 26 bases. The CDR3 has 18 amino acids. Germline CDR1 reads LGHDT; CDR2 reads YNNKEL (reference sequence). The CDR3 sequence is CASSLQPLDVARGSPLHF. The CDR3 DNA reads TGTGCCAGCAGCCTCCAGCCCTTGGACGTTGCACGAGGATCACCCCTCCACTTT.

Only a few counts were recorded for this clonotype. This chain joins TRBV4-2 and TRBJ2-7; unclear D gene. V dropped 0 bases and J dropped 4 bases, with 13 bases sitting between them. The germline CDR1 and CDR2 sequences are LGHNA and YNFKEQ. The length of the CDR3 is 15 residues. In DNA form, the CDR3 reads TGTGCCAGCAGCCAAGAGGTCGGGCTTTTATACGAGCAGTACGTC. Translating it yields CASSQEVGLLYEQYV.

The chain couples TRBV20-1 to TRBJ1-4; the D is unclear. Trimming took off 7 bases at V and 3 bases at J, with 9 bases between the two ends. This CDR3 comprises 12 residues. CDR1 and CDR2 (germline): DFQATT, SNEGSKA (reference sequence). The CDR3 bases are TGCAGTGGTCGGCAGCCTAATGAAAAACTGTTTTTT. Its protein is CSGRQPNEKLFF.

In this sample, this clonotype turned up many times. The V and J genes are TRBV20-1 and TRBJ2-7; D is perhaps TRBD2 (5 bases). Germline V CDR1 and CDR2: DFQATT, SNEGSKA (reference sequence). This CDR3 comprises 13 residues. V was pared by 3 bases and J by 6 bases, with 15 bases between. The CDR3 DNA reads TGCAGTGCTAGTGCTAGCTTCGTATCCGAGCAGTACTTC. It specifies CSASASFVSEQYF.

The gene calls are TRBV4-3 and TRBJ2-1, with D tentatively TRBD2 (6 bases). This CDR3 is built from 16 residues. The V gene's germline CDR1 is LGHNA and CDR2 YSLEER. Trimming cost V 0 bases and J 9 bases, with 18 bases left between them. The CDR3 here is CASSQERPGTYAEQFF. The CDR3 region has the DNA TGCGCCAGCAGCCAAGAACGACCAGGGACTTACGCTGAGCAGTTCTTC.

This clonotype was counted only a few times. A read error may explain this, as a much larger clone is one base away. CDR3 sequence (DNA): TGTGCCAGCAGTTTAATTAGCGGAGGAGGTTACGAGCAGTACTTC. It yields the protein CASSLISGGGYEQYF. The chain couples TRBV27 to TRBJ2-7; TRBD2 is a possible D gene (6 bases). The CDR3 extends over 15 amino acids. The germline V gene encodes CDR1 MNHEY and CDR2 SMNVEV (reference sequence). V lost 2 bases and J lost 4, with 15 bases in between.

This chain connects TRBV19 to TRBJ1-1; a weak D match, TRBD1 (5 bases). V lost 6 bases to trimming and J lost 5 bases, with 10 bases between them. Germline V gene data show CDR1 as LNHDA and CDR2 as SQIVND (reference sequence). This CDR3 has 12 residues. The CDR3 protein is CASRRGVTEAFF. CDR3 coding DNA: TGTGCCAGTAGGCGAGGGGTGACTGAAGCTTTCTTT. Variable domain in full (rest from reference TRBV19 and TRBJ1-1): DGGITQSPKYLFRKEGQNVTLSCEQNLNHDAMYWYRQDPGQGLRLIYYSQIVNDFQKGDIAEGYSVSREKKESFPLTVTSAQKNPTAFYLCASRRGVTEAFFGQGTRLTVV.

This clonotype showed up many times. The genes are TRBV30 and TRBJ1-1, with D perhaps TRBD1 (5 bases). The germline V gene encodes CDR1 GTSNPN and CDR2 SVGIG (reference sequence). The ends were cut back, 0 bases at V and 6 bases at J, with 11 bases in the middle. This CDR3 contains 13 residues. CDR3 sequence (DNA): TGTGCCTGGAGTGTCGGGGTAGGGGCTGAAGCTTTCTTT. The encoded protein is CAWSVGVGAEAFF.

Concerning this clonotype itself: Given the absence of the conserved phenylalanine or tryptophan at the CDR3 end, a read error is likely. This chain links TRBV12-3 or TRBV12-4 with TRBJ1-1, with 9 positions matching TRBD1. The CDR3 extends over 14 amino acids. V shed 10 bases, J shed 0 bases, and the junction held 6 bases outside the gene matches. This chain's CDR3 is CAIHRGQMNTEAFS. CDR3 coding DNA: TGTGCCATCCACAGGGGGCAGATGAACACTGAAGCTTTCTCT.

Only one count was recorded for this clonotype. The J gene is TRBJ2-6, the V gene TRBV25-1, with 10 bases matching TRBD1. CDR1 and CDR2 from the germline V gene are MGHDK and SYGVNS. Trimming took 5 bases from V and 4 from J; bases not matched to a gene: 8. CDR3 length: 17 amino acids. The CDR3 protein is CASSLTGGLRGANVLTF. DNA of the CDR3: TGTGCCAGCAGTTTGACAGGGGGCCTGAGGGGGGCCAACGTCCTGACTTTC.

CDR3 protein: CASSYSGTRLGGTKAFF. The DNA for the CDR3 is TGTGCCAGCAGTTACTCCGGGACCAGATTAGGGGGGACTAAAGCTTTCTTT. The chain links TRBV6-2 or TRBV6-3 to TRBJ2-3; TRBD1 might be the D (6 bases). Gene TRBJ1-1 matches the end of the DNA better, so the J call may be wrong. Germline V CDR1 and CDR2: MNHEY, SVGEGT. The CDR3 has 17 residues.

At least ten counts were recorded for this clonotype. The chain is built from TRBV5-1 and TRBJ1-2; possibly TRBD1 for D (5 bases). V was trimmed by 3 bases and J by 6 bases, leaving 15 bases between them. Germline assignment: CDR1 SGHRS and CDR2 YFSETQ. This CDR3 has 14 residues. The CDR3 loop is CASSSWGQGNGYTF. Written as DNA, the CDR3 is TGCGCCAGCAGCTCCTGGGGCCAGGGAAATGGCTACACCTTC.

V usage is TRBV4-1 and J usage is TRBJ1-1, with a weak D call TRBD1 (5 bases). The germline CDR1 and CDR2 sequences are MGHRA and YSYEKL. V was pared by 1 base and J by 3 bases, with 9 bases between. The CDR3 runs 14 residues. CDR3 bases: TGCGCCAGCAGCCAAGTTAGGGACGACACTGAAGCTTTCTTT. Translated, it gives CASSQVRDDTEAFF.

This clonotype came up many times. V and J are TRBV27 and TRBJ1-1; TRBD1 is a possible D gene (5 bases). The length of the CDR3 is 14 residues. V dropped 1 base and J dropped 4 bases, with 10 bases sitting between them. Germline loops: CDR1 MNHEY, CDR2 SMNVEV (reference sequence). In nucleotides, the CDR3 is TGTGCCAGCAGTTTATTAGGGGCTGGCACTGAAGCTTTCTTT. Its protein is CASSLLGAGTEAFF.

This clonotype was counted between two and nine times. The chain uses TRBV29-1 and TRBJ2-7; D uncertain. Germline V gene lookup returns CDR1 SQVTM and CDR2 ANQGSEA. Trimming pared 4 bases from V and 2 bases from J, leaving 9 bases between. The CDR3 consists of 12 residues. CDR3 in DNA: TGCAGCGTTGGCGTTCACGCCTACGAGCAGTACTTC. Translating gives CSVGVHAYEQYF.

This clonotype appeared many times. The genes are TRBV2 and TRBJ1-5, with 9 positions matching TRBD1. The CDR3 is 13 amino acids. In germline, CDR1 is SNHLY, CDR2 FYNNEI. The chain's CDR3 is CASSWDRVQPQHF. In nucleotides, the CDR3 is TGTGCAAGCTCATGGGACAGGGTCCAGCCCCAGCATTTT.

This clonotype has a handful of counts. This rearrangement joins TRBV7-3 to TRBJ2-2; D might be TRBD1 or TRBD2, each matching 5 bases. V was trimmed by 5 bases and J by 9 bases, leaving 13 bases between them. This CDR3 has 13 residues. CDR1 is SGHTA, CDR2 FQGTGA, per germline. CDR3 loop: CASSPLGERELFF. Here the CDR3 DNA reads TGTGCCAGCAGCCCTTTGGGGGAGAGGGAGCTGTTTTTT.

This clonotype was seen at least ten times. The chain joins TRBV27 to TRBJ2-1, with 7 bases aligning to TRBD2. The CDR3 is 20 amino acids. Germline trimming cut 0 bases from V and 3 bases from J; bases unmatched to any gene: 17. Germline V gene data show CDR1 as MNHEY and CDR2 as SMNVEV (reference sequence). CDR3 sequence (DNA): TGTGCCAGCAGTTTATCGAGGGTTATCGGGGAGGGGTACGACTACAATGAGCAGTTCTTC. Its protein is CASSLSRVIGEGYDYNEQFF.

This clonotype was seen only a few times. Being one base from a much bigger clone, this may be a read error. J is TRBJ2-5 and V is TRBV20-1; D may be TRBD2 (6 bases). The V and J ends lost 3 bases and 7 bases respectively, with 12 bases between them. This CDR3 is built from 12 residues. In germline, CDR1 is DFQATT, CDR2 SNEGSKA (reference sequence). For the CDR3, the DNA is TGCAGTGCTAGGGACGGGGGAGTGACCCAGTACTTC. As protein: CSARDGGVTQYF.

This clonotype appeared a few times. The chain links TRBV24-1 to TRBJ2-1; tentatively, D is TRBD1 or TRBD2 (5 bases each). The ends were cut back, 9 bases at V and 8 bases at J, with 22 bases in the middle. This CDR3 has 15 residues. CDR1 and CDR2 (germline): KGHDR, SFDVKD. CDR3 bases: TGTGCCACCGCCTCGGGGCTTGGTTTAGAAGATGAGCAGTTCTTC. Its translation is CATASGLGLEDEQFF.

This clonotype was counted many times. This chain links TRBV6-1 with TRBJ2-1, with 11 bases fitting TRBD2. The V gene's germline CDR1 is MNHNS and CDR2 SASEGT. The V gene end was trimmed by 5 bases and the J gene end by 4 bases; junction bases not matched to a gene: 4. This CDR3 comprises 15 residues. As DNA, the CDR3 is TGTGCCAGCAGTCAACTAGCGGGGGATTACAATGAGCAGTTCTTC. Residues: CASSQLAGDYNEQFF.

This clonotype was observed at least ten times. This chain uses TRBV5-1 with TRBJ2-3, with TRBD2 identical over 7 bases. The germline V gene encodes CDR1 SGHRS and CDR2 YFSETQ. CDR3 length: 18 amino acids. V gave up 1 base and J gave up 1 base; unmatched junction bases: 12. The DNA for the CDR3 is TGCGCCAGCAGCTTGTGGGGGGGGACTGTCGGGCGCACAGATACGCAGTATTTT. Its protein product is CASSLWGGTVGRTDTQYF.

This clonotype was counted at least ten times. The rearrangement links TRBV7-3 to TRBJ1-2; 9 nucleotides match TRBD1. V shed 5 bases and J 4 bases; nucleotides not matched to a gene: 14. Germline V CDR1 and CDR2: SGHTA, FQGTGA. The CDR3 has 17 amino acids. CDR3 DNA sequence: TGTGCCAGCAGCCCCGGGGGCGGGACAGGGCAGATCTATGGCTACACCTTC. It yields the protein CASSPGGGTGQIYGYTF.

This chain links TRBV10-3 with TRBJ2-3, with 8 bases aligning to TRBD2. CDR3 length equals 13 residues. Germline CDR1 and CDR2: ENHRY and SYGVKD. V lost 4 bases and J lost 9; bases outside the gene matches: 6. CDR3 nucleotide sequence: TGTGCCATCAGTGTTCCAGCGGGAGCAACGCAGTATTTT. Its translation is CAISVPAGATQYF.

This clonotype was found many times. The rearrangement links TRBV7-2 to TRBJ2-1, with 9 bases identical to TRBD2. The trim removed 7 bases at V and 7 bases at J, leaving 11 bases unmatched. CDR1 is SGHTA and CDR2 is FQGNSA in the germline V gene. The CDR3 covers 15 residues. CDR3 protein: CASTFISGSRNEQFF. CDR3 nucleotide sequence: TGTGCCAGCACCTTTATTAGCGGGAGTAGGAATGAGCAGTTCTTC.

This clonotype was observed many times. The rearrangement links TRBV3-1 to TRBJ2-1; 7 bases match TRBD2. CDR3 length: 17 residues. The trim removed 0 bases at V and 10 bases at J, leaving 15 bases unmatched. Per germline, CDR1 LGHDT and CDR2 YNNKEL (reference sequence). The CDR3 DNA is TGTGCCAGCAGCCAAGATCGAGGGCGGGAGTCCGTACGGGAGCAGTTCTTC. As protein: CASSQDRGRESVREQFF.

Regarding this clonotype: This may stem from a read error, because a much larger clone lies one nucleotide away. J is TRBJ1-2 and V is TRBV10-2; D is perhaps TRBD1 (6 bases). Per the germline V gene, CDR1 is WSHSY and CDR2 is SAAADI. The ends were cut back, 4 bases at V and 8 bases at J, with 17 bases in the middle. The CDR3 runs 14 residues. As DNA, the CDR3 is TGCGCCAGCAGTGTTACTTGGGGGCACGAAGGCTACACCTTC. Protein product: CASSVTWGHEGYTF.

This clonotype was counted at least ten times. CDR3 loop: CASILTGREGDTQYF. The CDR3 nucleotides are TGCGCCAGCATCCTAACAGGGCGTGAGGGAGATACGCAGTATTTT. This chain joins TRBV5-1 and TRBJ2-3; D may be TRBD1 (6 bases). CDR1 is SGHRS and CDR2 is YFSETQ in the germline V gene. Trimming stripped 6 bases from V and 5 bases from J, with 19 bases between. The CDR3 spans 15 residues.

This clonotype was observed a few times. The chain employs TRBV12-3 or TRBV12-4 and TRBJ1-3; TRBD1 aligns across 7 bases. Unmatched junction bases numbered 18, after V lost 1 base and J lost 0 bases. The CDR3 spans 21 residues. CDR3 amino acids: CASSLDWLRRRDRFSGNTIYF. The CDR3 DNA reads as TGTGCCAGCAGTTTAGATTGGCTACGTCGGCGGGACAGATTCTCTGGAAACACCATATATTTT.